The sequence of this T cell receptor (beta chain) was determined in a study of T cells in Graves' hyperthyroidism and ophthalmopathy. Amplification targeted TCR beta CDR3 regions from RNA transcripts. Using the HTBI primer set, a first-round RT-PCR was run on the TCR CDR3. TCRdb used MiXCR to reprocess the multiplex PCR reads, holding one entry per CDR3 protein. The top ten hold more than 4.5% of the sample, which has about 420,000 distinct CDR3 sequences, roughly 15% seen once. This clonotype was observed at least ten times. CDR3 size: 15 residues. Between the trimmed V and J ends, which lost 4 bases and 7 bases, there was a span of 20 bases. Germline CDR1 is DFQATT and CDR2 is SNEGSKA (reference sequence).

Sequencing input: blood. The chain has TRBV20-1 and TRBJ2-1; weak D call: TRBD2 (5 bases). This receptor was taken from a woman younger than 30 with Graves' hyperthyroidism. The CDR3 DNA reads TGCAGTGCTAACCGCCGGGAAACCCCCAATAATGAGCAGTTCTTC. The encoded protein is CSANRRETPNNEQFF.